The clone carrying this T cell receptor beta chain occurred once. The sample comes from a study of shared clonotypes between healthy human individuals. CD45RO-negative, CCR7-positively selected cells formed the naive CD8 fraction, excluding terminally differentiated effector memory CD45RA+ cells. Germline V CDR1 and CDR2: SGHRS, YFSETQ. V shed 4 bases and J shed 7 bases, with 15 bases lying between them. This CDR3 has 13 amino acids. TCRdb's table, derived via immunoSEQ multiplex PCR, lists solely in-frame clones and lacks some. Of about 2 million clones in the sample, just under 95% were seen once. The genes are TRBV5-1 and TRBJ2-7; tentatively, D is TRBD1 or TRBD2 (7 bases each). Sequencing input: naive CD8+ T cells sorted from blood. The sequence was obtained from a man aged 18 to 29 in good health. CDR3 sequence: CASSPAGGGEQYF. The CDR3 coding sequence is TGCGCCAGCAGCCCAGCAGGGGGAGGGGAGCAGTACTTC. Full variable domain (rest looked up from reference TRBV5-1 and TRBJ2-7): KAGVTQTPRYLIKTRGQQVTLSCSPISGHRSVSWYQQTPGQGLQFLFEYFSETQRNKGNFPGRFSGRQFSNSRSEMNVSTLELGDSALYLCASSPAGGGEQYFGPGTRLTVT.